These T cell receptor beta chains were read from a single sample in a study of shared clonotypes between healthy human individuals. The protocol was immunoSEQ multiplex PCR, while the TCRdb copy is restricted to in-frame clones and leaves out a portion. The sample comprises fewer than 700,000 clones, 85% to 95% of which are singletons, and 0.11% rests with the top ten. The specimen sequenced was naive CD8+ T cells sorted from blood. The receptors shown here come from a woman aged 25-40 years in good health. Each CDR3 is given with its conserved first and last residue. The order of the fields is D gene, J gene, clone size, V gene, CDR3 DNA, CDR3 protein. D genes are given only for firm matches. Where a row states a size, it is once, few, many or the class of an expanded clone; other rows omit it.

d_call: .
j_call: TRBJ1-1
clone_size: once
v_call: TRBV4-1
cdr3_nt: TGCGCCAGCAGCGACCGTCCAGGGGTGGGCACTGAAGCTTTCTTT
cdr3_aa: CASSDRPGVGTEAFF

d_call: .
j_call: TRBJ1-2
clone_size: .
v_call: TRBV5-6
cdr3_nt: TGTGCCAGCAGCCAGGCGTCTGGGTATTCGGGCTACACCTTC
cdr3_aa: CASSQASGYSGYTF

d_call: TRBD1
j_call: TRBJ1-5
clone_size: once
v_call: TRBV27
cdr3_nt: TGTGCCAGCAGTCCTGGGACAGGGGGCCATCAGCCCCAGCATTTT
cdr3_aa: CASSPGTGGHQPQHF

d_call: .
j_call: TRBJ2-7
clone_size: once
v_call: TRBV5-8
cdr3_nt: TGTGCCAGCAGCTTGAAGGGGACCTACGAGCAGTACTTC
cdr3_aa: CASSLKGTYEQYF

d_call: TRBD2
j_call: TRBJ2-1
clone_size: .
v_call: TRBV28
cdr3_nt: TGTGCCAGCAGTTCCCGGGAACTAGCGGGAGGCCACAATGAGCAGTTCTTC
cdr3_aa: CASSSRELAGGHNEQFF

d_call: .
j_call: TRBJ2-1
clone_size: .
v_call: TRBV7-9
cdr3_nt: TGTGCCAGCAGCCCACCGCTACACTACAATGAGCAGTTCTTC
cdr3_aa: CASSPPLHYNEQFF

d_call: TRBD2
j_call: TRBJ2-1
clone_size: .
v_call: TRBV5-6
cdr3_nt: TGTGCCAGCAGCTGGGAGACTAGCGGGATATTCTACAATGAGCAGTTCTTC
cdr3_aa: CASSWETSGIFYNEQFF

d_call: TRBD1
j_call: TRBJ2-2
clone_size: .
v_call: TRBV27
cdr3_nt: TGTGCCAGCAAACCGGGGACAGGAAGCACCGGGGAGCTGTTTTTT
cdr3_aa: CASKPGTGSTGELFF

d_call: .
j_call: TRBJ2-7
clone_size: .
v_call: TRBV6-5
cdr3_nt: TGTGCCAGCAGCCTACGCCCGAGACTTGAATACGAGCAGTACTTC
cdr3_aa: CASSLRPRLEYEQYF

d_call: .
j_call: TRBJ1-6
clone_size: .
v_call: TRBV28
cdr3_nt: TGTGCCAGCAGTTTCTTACAGGGAGGTTCACCCCTCCACTTT
cdr3_aa: CASSFLQGGSPLHF

d_call: .
j_call: TRBJ1-5
clone_size: .
v_call: TRBV30
cdr3_nt: TGTGCCTGGAGTGGGGGGGAAGGGCTTGGCAATCAGCCCCAGCATTTT
cdr3_aa: CAWSGGEGLGNQPQHF

d_call: TRBD1
j_call: TRBJ2-7
clone_size: .
v_call: TRBV27
cdr3_nt: TGTGCCAGCAGTTACGGGACAGGGGGCCGCGAGCAGTACTTC
cdr3_aa: CASSYGTGGREQYF

d_call: .
j_call: TRBJ2-7
clone_size: .
v_call: TRBV6-1
cdr3_nt: TGTGCCAGCAGTGAAAAGGTCGGCGAGCAGTACTTC
cdr3_aa: CASSEKVGEQYF

d_call: .
j_call: TRBJ2-3
clone_size: .
v_call: TRBV27
cdr3_nt: TGTGCCAGCATCCCGGTTGTCAGGGGCATTGGCACAGATACGCAGTATTTT
cdr3_aa: CASIPVVRGIGTDTQYF

d_call: TRBD1
j_call: TRBJ2-7
clone_size: once
v_call: TRBV12-5
cdr3_nt: TGTGCTAAGGGGGCCCCTGACGAGCAGTACTTC
cdr3_aa: CAKGAPDEQYF

d_call: TRBD2
j_call: TRBJ2-1
clone_size: .
v_call: TRBV13
cdr3_nt: TGTGCCAGCAGCTTCGGCGGGAGCTCCTACAATGAGCAGTTCTTC
cdr3_aa: CASSFGGSSYNEQFF

d_call: .
j_call: TRBJ1-4
clone_size: .
v_call: TRBV28
cdr3_nt: TGTGCCAGCAGTCGAGGGGGGCCTGAAAAACTGTTTTTT
cdr3_aa: CASSRGGPEKLFF